Following are 17 T cell receptor beta chains from one sample sequenced in a study of cytotoxic CD8 clonotypes in ibrutinib-treated CLL. Assay: immunoSEQ multiplex PCR; the TCRdb copy retains only in-frame clones and omits some. The sample lists about 200,000 clones; 72% were seen once. The source was PBMCs, collected after 24 months of ibrutinib treatment. These receptor sequences come from a human donor with chronic lymphocytic leukemia.

Points on this clone: Compared with germline, one end of the junction differs, possibly owing to a read error. The V and J genes are TRBV10-2 and TRBJ2-7; D gene ambiguous. CDR3 length: 15 residues. Germline V gene data show CDR1 as WSHSY and CDR2 as SAAADI. The DNA of the CDR3 is TGCGCCAGCAGGGAGTTCGGGCCGGCCTCCTACGAGCAGTACTTC. Translation: CASREFGPASYEQYF.

The chain combines TRBV29-1 with TRBJ2-7, with 9 bases aligning to TRBD1. The CDR3 is made up of 15 amino acids. Looked up from germline, CDR1 is SQVTM and CDR2 is ANQGSEA. Germline trimming cut 1 base from V and 5 bases from J; bases unmatched to any gene: 9. The CDR3 nucleotides read TGCAGCGTTGAAGTGGCCGGGACAGGGAGTGACGAGCAGTACTTC. Its translation: CSVEVAGTGSDEQYF.

The chain joins TRBV11-2 to TRBJ2-5; weak D call: TRBD2 (6 bases). The CDR3 runs 15 residues. V dropped 0 bases and J dropped 5 bases, with 13 bases sitting between them. Germline assignment: CDR1 SGHAT and CDR2 FQNNGV. CDR3 nucleotides: TGTGCCAGCAGCTTAGATTCGGGGGAGGTTGAGACCCAGTACTTC. It yields the protein CASSLDSGEVETQYF.

The rearrangement uses TRBV14 and TRBJ2-5, with 11 bases matching TRBD2. This CDR3 contains 16 residues. Trimming took 3 bases from V and 1 from J; bases not matched to a gene: 4. Germline V lookup: CDR1 SGHDN, CDR2 FVKESK. Written as DNA, the CDR3 is TGTGCCAGCAGCCACCGTAGCGGGAGGGGCCAAGAGACCCAGTACTTC. As protein: CASSHRSGRGQETQYF.

J is TRBJ2-7 and V is TRBV27; 7 bases fit TRBD1. CDR1 and CDR2 from the germline V gene are MNHEY and SMNVEV (reference sequence). The CDR3 spans 13 residues. V lost 1 base to trimming and J lost 5 bases; unmatched junction nucleotides: 2. The CDR3 protein is CASSLYRGNEQYF. The CDR3 nucleotides read TGTGCCAGCAGTTTATACAGGGGTAACGAGCAGTACTTC.

The V gene is TRBV6-5, the J gene TRBJ1-2, with D possibly being TRBD1 (6 bases). The germline V gene encodes CDR1 MNHEY and CDR2 SVGAGI. The CDR3 covers 12 residues. Trimming took off 7 bases at V and 4 bases at J, with 10 bases between the two ends. The CDR3 here is CASKGQLYGYTF. CDR3 bases: TGTGCCAGCAAAGGACAGCTCTATGGCTACACCTTC.

The J gene is TRBJ2-7, the V gene TRBV2; perhaps TRBD1 as D (6 bases). The germline V gene encodes CDR1 SNHLY and CDR2 FYNNEI. This CDR3 contains 13 residues. V shed 4 bases and J shed 6 bases, with 13 bases lying between them. The CDR3 is CASSAFSGVEQYF. CDR3 nucleotides: TGTGCCAGCAGTGCGTTTTCAGGGGTCGAGCAGTACTTC. Full variable domain (missing parts from reference TRBV2 and TRBJ2-7): EPEVTQTPSHQVTQMGQEVILRCVPISNHLYFYWYRQILGQKVEFLVSFYNNEISEKSEIFDDQFSVERPDGSNFTLKIRSTKLEDSAMYFCASSAFSGVEQYFGPGTRLTVT.

This clone was found once. V gene TRBV13 combines with J gene TRBJ2-1; TRBD2 matches at 11 bases. V was clipped by 5 bases and J by 6 bases; unmatched bases: 12. This CDR3 is 17 amino acids long. Germline CDR1 and CDR2: PRHDT and FYEKMQ (reference sequence). CDR3 loop: CASSRTTGLAGFNEQFF. CDR3 coding DNA: TGTGCCAGCAGCCGCACAACCGGACTAGCGGGCTTCAATGAGCAGTTCTTC.

This chain connects TRBV15 to TRBJ1-1; D is unclear. Germline CDR1 and CDR2: LNHNV and YYDKDF (reference sequence). This CDR3 comprises 15 residues. The germline V and J ends were trimmed by 3 bases and 3 bases, with 14 bases remaining between them. The CDR3 sequence is CATSRADWRDTEAFF. CDR3 bases: TGTGCCACCAGCAGGGCGGACTGGCGGGACACTGAAGCTTTCTTT.

J is TRBJ1-1 and V is TRBV6-6; TRBD1 is a possible D gene (6 bases). V lost 6 bases and J 2 bases, leaving 13 bases between the germline ends. CDR1 and CDR2 (germline): MNHNY, SVGAGI (reference sequence). The CDR3 spans 14 residues. As DNA, the CDR3 is TGTGCCAGCAGGGCGGGACACGATAACACTGAAGCTTTCTTT. Translating it yields CASRAGHDNTEAFF.

The chain joins TRBV9 to TRBJ2-7; 9 bases match TRBD1. V gave up 3 bases and J gave up 7 bases; unmatched junction bases: 8. In germline, CDR1 is SGDLS, CDR2 YYNGEE. This CDR3 is built from 14 residues. The CDR3 sequence is CASSARTGAGEQYF. CDR3 nucleotide sequence: TGTGCCAGCAGCGCCCGGACAGGGGCAGGGGAGCAGTACTTC.

The V call is TRBV5-1, the J call TRBJ2-7; D possibly corresponds to TRBD1 (6 bases). V lost 3 bases and J lost 5, with 12 bases in between. Germline V CDR1 and CDR2: SGHRS, YFSETQ. The CDR3 covers 13 residues. CDR3 sequence: CASSWDTVDEQYF. The DNA of the CDR3 is TGCGCCAGCAGCTGGGACACCGTTGACGAGCAGTACTTC.

This clone was picked up a small number of times. The J gene is TRBJ2-7, the V gene TRBV11-3; 11 bases line up with TRBD2. The CDR3 totals 17 residues. The germline gives CDR1 SGHNT, CDR2 YENEEA. V dropped 1 base and J dropped 0; count of bases not matched to a gene: 5. The CDR3 loop is CASSLAGTSGNSYEQYF. The CDR3 DNA reads as TGTGCCAGCAGCTTAGCCGGGACTAGCGGCAACTCCTACGAGCAGTACTTC.

The chain joins TRBV5-6 to TRBJ2-4, with a tentative D call TRBD2 (5 bases). Germline V gene sequence: CDR1 SGHDT, CDR2 YYEEEE. The CDR3 is made up of 16 amino acids. The V end was cut by 2 bases, the J end by 0 bases, with 12 bases between. The CDR3 coding sequence is TGTGCCAGCAGCTTAGGAGGTCAGCTAGCCAAAAACATTCAGTACTTC. Its translation is CASSLGGQLAKNIQYF.

For the CDR3, the DNA is TGTGCCAGCAGCGGGACAGGGGGCTTCAACACCGGGGAGCTGTTTTTT. Encoded protein: CASSGTGGFNTGELFF. The rearrangement uses TRBV9 and TRBJ2-2; 11 nucleotides agree with TRBD1. This CDR3 region has 16 residues. Germline trimming cut 3 bases from V and 2 bases from J; bases unmatched to any gene: 3. Germline V gene lookup returns CDR1 SGDLS and CDR2 YYNGEE.

The chain recombines TRBV5-6 with TRBJ2-1; 9 positions match TRBD2. V trimming: 4 bases; J trimming: 6 bases; junction bases outside the gene matches: 8. CDR1 SGHDT and CDR2 YYEEEE come from the germline V gene. The CDR3 is made up of 15 amino acids. The CDR3 loop reads CASSPGTSPFNEQFF. In DNA form, the CDR3 reads TGTGCCAGCAGCCCCGGGACTAGCCCATTCAATGAGCAGTTCTTC.

The V and J genes are TRBV7-2 and TRBJ2-7; D is possibly TRBD2 (6 bases). The V end was cut by 4 bases, the J end by 5 bases, with 15 bases between. There are 14 residues in the CDR3. The germline V gene encodes CDR1 SGHTA and CDR2 FQGNSA. This chain's CDR3 is CASSSPGGFHEQYF. The CDR3 DNA is TGTGCCAGCAGCTCCCCTGGGGGGTTCCACGAGCAGTACTTC.